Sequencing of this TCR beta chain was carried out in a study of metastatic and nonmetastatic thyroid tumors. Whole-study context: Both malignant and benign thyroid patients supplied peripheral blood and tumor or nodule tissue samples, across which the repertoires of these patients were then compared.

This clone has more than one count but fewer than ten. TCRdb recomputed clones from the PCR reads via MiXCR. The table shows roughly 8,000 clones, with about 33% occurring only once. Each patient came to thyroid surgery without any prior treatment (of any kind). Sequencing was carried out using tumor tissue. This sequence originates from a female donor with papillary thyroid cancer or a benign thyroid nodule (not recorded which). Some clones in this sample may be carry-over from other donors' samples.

CDR3 nucleotide sequence: TGTGCCAGCAGTGGTCCAGGGCTAGAAAGCTCTGGAAACACCATATATTTT. Translated, it gives CASSGPGLESSGNTIYF. The chain joins TRBV28 to TRBJ1-3; possible D gene TRBD1, 5 bases. The CDR3 has 17 amino acids. CDR1 is MDHEN, CDR2 SYDVKM, per germline. V was trimmed by 5 bases and J by 0 bases, leaving 17 bases between them.